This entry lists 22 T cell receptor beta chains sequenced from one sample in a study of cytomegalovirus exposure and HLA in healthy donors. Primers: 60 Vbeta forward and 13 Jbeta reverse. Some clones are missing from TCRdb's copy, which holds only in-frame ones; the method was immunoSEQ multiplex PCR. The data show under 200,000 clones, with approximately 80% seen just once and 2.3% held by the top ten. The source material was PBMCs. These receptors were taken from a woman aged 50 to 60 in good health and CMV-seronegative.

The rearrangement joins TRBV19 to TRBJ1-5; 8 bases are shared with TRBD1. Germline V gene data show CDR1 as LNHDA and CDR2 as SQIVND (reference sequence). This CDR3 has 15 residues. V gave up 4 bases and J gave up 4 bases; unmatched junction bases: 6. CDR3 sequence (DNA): TGTGCCAGTAGTACCCAACAGGGGGAGAATCAGCCCCAGCATTTT. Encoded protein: CASSTQQGENQPQHF. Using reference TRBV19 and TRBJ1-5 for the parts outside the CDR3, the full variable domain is DGGITQSPKYLFRKEGQNVTLSCEQNLNHDAMYWYRQDPGQGLRLIYYSQIVNDFQKGDIAEGYSVSREKKESFPLTVTSAQKNPTAFYLCASSTQQGENQPQHFGDGTRLSIL.

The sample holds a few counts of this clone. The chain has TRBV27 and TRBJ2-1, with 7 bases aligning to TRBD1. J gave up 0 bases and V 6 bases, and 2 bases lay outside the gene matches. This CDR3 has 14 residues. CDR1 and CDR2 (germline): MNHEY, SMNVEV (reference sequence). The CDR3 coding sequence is TGTGCCAGCAGACAGGGGAGCTCCTACAATGAGCAGTTCTTC. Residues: CASRQGSSYNEQFF.

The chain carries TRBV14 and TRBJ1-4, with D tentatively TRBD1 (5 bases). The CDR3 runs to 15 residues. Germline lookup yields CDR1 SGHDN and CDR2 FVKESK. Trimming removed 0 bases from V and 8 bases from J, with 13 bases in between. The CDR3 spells CASSQDGVPGEKLFF. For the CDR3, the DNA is TGTGCCAGCAGCCAAGATGGGGTCCCAGGGGAAAAACTGTTTTTT. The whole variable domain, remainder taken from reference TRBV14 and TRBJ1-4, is EAGVTQFPSHSVIEKGQTVTLRCDPISGHDNLYWYRRVMGKEIKFLLHFVKESKQDESGMPNNRFLAERTGGTYSTLKVQPAELEDSGVYFCASSQDGVPGEKLFFGSGTQLSVL.

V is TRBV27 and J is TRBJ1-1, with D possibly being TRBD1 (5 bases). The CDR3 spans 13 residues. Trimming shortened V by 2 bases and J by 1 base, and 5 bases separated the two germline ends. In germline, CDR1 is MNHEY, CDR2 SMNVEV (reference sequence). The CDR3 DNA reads TGTGCCAGCAGTTTAGGACAGAACACTGAAGCTTTCTTT. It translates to CASSLGQNTEAFF.

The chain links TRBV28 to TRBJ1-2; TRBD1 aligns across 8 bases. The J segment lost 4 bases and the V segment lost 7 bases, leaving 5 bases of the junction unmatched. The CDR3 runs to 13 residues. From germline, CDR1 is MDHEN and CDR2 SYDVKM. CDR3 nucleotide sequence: TGTGCCAGCACCCAGGACAGGGCCTATGGCTACACCTTC. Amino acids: CASTQDRAYGYTF.

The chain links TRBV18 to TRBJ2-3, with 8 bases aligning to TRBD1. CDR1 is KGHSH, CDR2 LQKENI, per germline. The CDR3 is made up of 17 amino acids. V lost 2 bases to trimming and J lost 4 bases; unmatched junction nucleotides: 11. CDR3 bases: TGTGCCAGCTCACCAGTCAGGGACAGGCCTGGCGCAGATACGCAGTATTTT. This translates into CASSPVRDRPGADTQYF.

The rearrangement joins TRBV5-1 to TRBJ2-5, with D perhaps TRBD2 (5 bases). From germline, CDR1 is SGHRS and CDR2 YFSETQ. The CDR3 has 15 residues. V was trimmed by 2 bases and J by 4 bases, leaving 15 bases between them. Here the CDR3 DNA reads TGCGCCAGCAGCTTCTTCGGATACAGCGGAGAGACCCAGTACTTC. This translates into CASSFFGYSGETQYF.

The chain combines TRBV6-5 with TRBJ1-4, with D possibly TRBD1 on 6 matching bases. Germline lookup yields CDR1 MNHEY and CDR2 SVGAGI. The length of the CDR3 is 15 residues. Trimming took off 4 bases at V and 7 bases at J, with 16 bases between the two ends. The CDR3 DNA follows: TGTGCCAGCAGTTCCGGGACAAGTAAAGGTGAAAAACTGTTTTTT. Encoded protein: CASSSGTSKGEKLFF.

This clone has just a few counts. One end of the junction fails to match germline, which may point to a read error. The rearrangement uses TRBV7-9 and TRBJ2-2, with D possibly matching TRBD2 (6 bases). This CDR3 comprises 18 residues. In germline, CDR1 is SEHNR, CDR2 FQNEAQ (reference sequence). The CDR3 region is CSSSFTGTGVGDTGELFF. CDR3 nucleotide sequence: TGTTCCAGCAGCTTCACCGGGACGGGGGTCGGTGACACCGGGGAGCTGTTTTTT.

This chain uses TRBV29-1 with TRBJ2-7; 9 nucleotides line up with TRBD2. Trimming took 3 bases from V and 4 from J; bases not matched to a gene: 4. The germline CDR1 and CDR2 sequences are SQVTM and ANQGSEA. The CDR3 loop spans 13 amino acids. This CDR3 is CSVERGGGYEQYF. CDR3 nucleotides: TGCAGCGTTGAGCGGGGGGGAGGATACGAGCAGTACTTC.

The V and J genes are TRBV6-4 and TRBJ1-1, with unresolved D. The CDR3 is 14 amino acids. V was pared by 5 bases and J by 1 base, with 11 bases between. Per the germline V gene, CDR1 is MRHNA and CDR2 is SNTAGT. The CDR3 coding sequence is TGTGCCAGCAGTTTTGGGCTCTCGAACACTGAAGCTTTCTTT. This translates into CASSFGLSNTEAFF.

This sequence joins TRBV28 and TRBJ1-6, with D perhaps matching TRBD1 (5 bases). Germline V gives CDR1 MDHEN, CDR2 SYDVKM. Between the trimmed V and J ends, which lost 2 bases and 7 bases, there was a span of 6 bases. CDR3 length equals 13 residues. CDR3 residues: CASSLDSNSPLHF. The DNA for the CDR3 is TGTGCCAGCAGTTTAGACAGCAATTCACCCCTCCACTTT.

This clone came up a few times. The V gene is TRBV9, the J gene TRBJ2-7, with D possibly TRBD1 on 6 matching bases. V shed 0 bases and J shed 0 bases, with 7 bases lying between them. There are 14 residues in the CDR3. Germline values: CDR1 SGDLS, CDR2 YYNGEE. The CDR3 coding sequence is TGTGCCAGCAGCGTAGCGGACAGCTCCTACGAGCAGTACTTC. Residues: CASSVADSSYEQYF.

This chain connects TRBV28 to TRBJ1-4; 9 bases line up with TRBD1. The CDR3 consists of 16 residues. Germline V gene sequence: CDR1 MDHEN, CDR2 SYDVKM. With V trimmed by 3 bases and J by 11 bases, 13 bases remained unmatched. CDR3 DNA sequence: TGTGCCAGCAGTTTCATCCTCGGACAGGGGTGGTCTAAACTGTTTTTT. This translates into CASSFILGQGWSKLFF.

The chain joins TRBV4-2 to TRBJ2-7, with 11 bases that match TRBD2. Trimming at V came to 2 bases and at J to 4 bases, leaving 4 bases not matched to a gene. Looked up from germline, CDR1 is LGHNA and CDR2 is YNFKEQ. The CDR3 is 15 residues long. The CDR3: CASSQLAGGKYEQYF. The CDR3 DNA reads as TGTGCCAGCAGCCAACTAGCGGGAGGAAAATACGAGCAGTACTTC.

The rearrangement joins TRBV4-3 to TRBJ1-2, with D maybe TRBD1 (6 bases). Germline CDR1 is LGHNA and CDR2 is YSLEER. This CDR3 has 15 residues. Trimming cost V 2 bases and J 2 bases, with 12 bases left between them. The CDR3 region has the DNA TGCGCCAGCAGCCAAACCCGGACAGACAACTATGGCTACACCTTC. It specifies CASSQTRTDNYGYTF.

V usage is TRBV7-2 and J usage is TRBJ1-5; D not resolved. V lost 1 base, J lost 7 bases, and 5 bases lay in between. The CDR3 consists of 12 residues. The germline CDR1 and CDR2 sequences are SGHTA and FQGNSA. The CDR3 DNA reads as TGTGCCAGCAGCTTAGGGGAGCAGCCCCAGCATTTT. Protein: CASSLGEQPQHF.

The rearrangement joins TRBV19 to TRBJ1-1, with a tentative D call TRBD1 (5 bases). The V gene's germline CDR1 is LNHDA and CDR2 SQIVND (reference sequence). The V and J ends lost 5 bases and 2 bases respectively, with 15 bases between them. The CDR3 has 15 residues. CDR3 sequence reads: CASSEPRQKNTEAFF. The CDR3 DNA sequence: TGTGCCAGTAGTGAACCCCGACAGAAAAACACTGAAGCTTTCTTT.

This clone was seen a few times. The CDR3 region has the DNA TGTGCCATCAGTAGGGACAGGGCCGGCTCCTACGAGCAGTACTTC. Translation gives CAISRDRAGSYEQYF. The V call is TRBV10-3, the J call TRBJ2-7, with 9 bases fitting TRBD1. Unmatched junction bases numbered 5, after V lost 5 bases and J lost 0 bases. Germline-derived CDR1 and CDR2 are ENHRY and SYGVKD. The CDR3 spans 15 residues.

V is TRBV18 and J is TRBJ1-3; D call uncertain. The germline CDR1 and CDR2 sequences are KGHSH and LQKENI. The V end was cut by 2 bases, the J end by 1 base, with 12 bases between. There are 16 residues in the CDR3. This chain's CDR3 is CASSPKTSNSGNTIYF. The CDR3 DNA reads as TGTGCCAGCTCACCAAAGACAAGTAATTCTGGAAACACCATATATTTT.

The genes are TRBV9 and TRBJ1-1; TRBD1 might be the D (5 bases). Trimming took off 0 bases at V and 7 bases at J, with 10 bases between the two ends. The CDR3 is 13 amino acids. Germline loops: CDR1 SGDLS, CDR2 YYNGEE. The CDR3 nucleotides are TGTGCCAGCAGCGTAGCTCAGGGCGGTGAAGCTTTCTTT. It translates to CASSVAQGGEAFF.

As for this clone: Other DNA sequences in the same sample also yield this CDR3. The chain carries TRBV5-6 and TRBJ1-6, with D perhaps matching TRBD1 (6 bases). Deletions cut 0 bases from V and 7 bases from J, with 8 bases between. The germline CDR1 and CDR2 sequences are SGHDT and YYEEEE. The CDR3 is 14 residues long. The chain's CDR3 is CASSLGQVNSPLHF. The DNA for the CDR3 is TGTGCCAGCAGCTTGGGACAGGTGAATTCACCCCTCCACTTT.